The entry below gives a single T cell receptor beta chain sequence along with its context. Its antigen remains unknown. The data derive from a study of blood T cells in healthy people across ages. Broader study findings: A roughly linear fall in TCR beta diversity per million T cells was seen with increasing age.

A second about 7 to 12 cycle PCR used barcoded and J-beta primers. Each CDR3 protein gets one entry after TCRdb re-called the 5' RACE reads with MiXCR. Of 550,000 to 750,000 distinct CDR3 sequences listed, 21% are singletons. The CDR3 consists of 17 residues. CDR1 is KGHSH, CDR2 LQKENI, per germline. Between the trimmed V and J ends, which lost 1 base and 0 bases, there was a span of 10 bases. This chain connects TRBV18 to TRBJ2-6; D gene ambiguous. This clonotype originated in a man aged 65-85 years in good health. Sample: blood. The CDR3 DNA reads TGTGCCAGCTCACCACAAACGGCGATCTCTGGGGCCAACGTCCTGACTTTC. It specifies CASSPQTAISGANVLTF.